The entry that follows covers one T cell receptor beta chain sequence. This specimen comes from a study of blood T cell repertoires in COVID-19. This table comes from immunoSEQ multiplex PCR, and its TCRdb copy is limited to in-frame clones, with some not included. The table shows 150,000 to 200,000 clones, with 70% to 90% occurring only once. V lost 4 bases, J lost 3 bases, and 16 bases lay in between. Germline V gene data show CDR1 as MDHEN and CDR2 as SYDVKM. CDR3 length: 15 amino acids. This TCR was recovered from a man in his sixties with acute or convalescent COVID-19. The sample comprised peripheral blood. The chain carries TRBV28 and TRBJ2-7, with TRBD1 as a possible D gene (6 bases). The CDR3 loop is CASSYRVRLGYEQYF. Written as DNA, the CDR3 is TGTGCCAGCAGTTACAGGGTACGACTGGGCTACGAGCAGTACTTC.